The 24 T cell receptor beta chains listed next were all sequenced from one sample in a study of T cell repertoires in cytomegalovirus infection. Their specific antigens are unknown. TCRdb re-analysed the reads in MiXCR, keeping a single row per CDR3 protein. The sample shows fewer than 850,000 distinct CDR3 sequences, just under 30% of them seen only once. The specimen was cultured CD8+ T cells from PBMCs, collected from culture after CMV antigen stimulation. The source is a human donor in good health (CMV status not recorded). Some clones in this sample may be carry-over from other donors' samples.

This clonotype was detected only a few times. This chain joins TRBV12-3 or TRBV12-4 and TRBJ2-7; TRBD1 matches at 10 bases. The CDR3 loop spans 20 amino acids. V trimming: 3 bases; J trimming: 5 bases; junction bases outside the gene matches: 22. As DNA, the CDR3 is TGTGCCAGCAGTTTCTACACACCCGGGACAGGGGACCTTACCGTCCACGAGCAGTACGTC. Its protein is CASSFYTPGTGDLTVHEQYV.

The table lists this clonotype with many counts. The chain employs TRBV7-2 and TRBJ2-2, with a possible D match to TRBD1 (5 bases). V lost 5 bases, J lost 6 bases, and 10 bases lay in between. Germline values: CDR1 SGHTA, CDR2 FQGNSA. This CDR3 is built from 13 residues. The CDR3 sequence is CASSPLTAGELFF. CDR3 sequence (DNA): TGTGCCAGCAGCCCGTTGACAGCCGGGGAGCTGTTTTTT. The whole variable domain, filled in from reference TRBV7-2 and TRBJ2-2, reads GAGVSQSPSNKVTEKGKDVELRCDPISGHTALYWYRQSLGQGLEFLIYFQGNSAPDKSGLPSDRFSAERTGGSVSTLTIQRTQQEDSAVYLCASSPLTAGELFFGEGSRLTVL.

The genes are TRBV4-1 and TRBJ1-5, with D possibly matching TRBD1 (6 bases). CDR1 MGHRA and CDR2 YSYEKL come from the germline V gene. This CDR3 is built from 17 residues. V was cut by 0 bases and J by 2 bases, with 14 bases left in between. The CDR3 sequence: CASSQDSRGGGNQPQHF. The CDR3 DNA is TGCGCCAGCAGCCAAGACTCCAGGGGAGGGGGCAATCAGCCCCAGCATTTT.

The V and J genes are TRBV27 and TRBJ1-4; possibly TRBD1 for D (6 bases). V shed 6 bases and J shed 8 bases, with 25 bases lying between them. In germline, CDR1 is MNHEY, CDR2 SMNVEV (reference sequence). The CDR3 has 17 amino acids. CDR3 bases: TGTGCCAGCAGCGTTTGGGGTGGAGGGACATCAACCGAAAAACTGTTTTTT. It specifies CASSVWGGGTSTEKLFF.

This clonotype was counted ten times or more. This sequence joins TRBV7-4 and TRBJ1-3, with TRBD1 matching over 7 bases. Germline V lookup: CDR1 SGHVT, CDR2 SQSDAQ. The CDR3 loop spans 16 amino acids. J lost 4 bases, V lost 5 bases, and 11 bases had no gene match. The CDR3 loop is CASSALTGSRGNTIYF. The CDR3 nucleotides are TGTGCCAGCAGCGCTTTGACAGGGTCACGGGGAAACACCATATATTTT.

In its sample, this clonotype was seen a few times. This rearrangement joins TRBV7-8 to TRBJ2-3; 15 bases line up with TRBD2. After removal of 5 bases from V and 0 bases from J, the junction contained 9 bases not matched to a gene. Germline V gene sequence: CDR1 SGHVS, CDR2 FQNEAQ. CDR3 size: 19 residues. CDR3 in amino acids: CASSPRTSGGVLSTDTQYF. CDR3 sequence (DNA): TGTGCCAGCAGCCCCCGGACTAGCGGGGGGGTTCTTAGCACAGATACGCAGTATTTT.

The gene calls are TRBV7-9 and TRBJ2-2, with D possibly being TRBD2 (5 bases). Germline V gene lookup returns CDR1 SEHNR and CDR2 FQNEAQ (reference sequence). The CDR3 runs 14 residues. V was pared by 8 bases and J by 0 bases, with 10 bases between. CDR3 sequence (DNA): TGTGCCAGCCGTCCGGGGTCGAACACCGGGGAGCTGTTTTTT. The encoded protein is CASRPGSNTGELFF.

This clonotype was counted a few times. The gene calls are TRBV6-2 or TRBV6-3 and TRBJ2-4, with unresolved D. Trimming cost V 6 bases and J 0 bases, with 15 bases left between them. The CDR3 sequence is 16 residues long. In germline, CDR1 is MNHEY, CDR2 SVGEGT. CDR3 nucleotide sequence: TGTGCCAGCAGCGATCTGGAGAGCGTAGCCAAAAACATTCAGTACTTC. Amino acid sequence: CASSDLESVAKNIQYF.

The chain carries TRBV6-5 and TRBJ1-2, with D perhaps TRBD1 (5 bases). Germline V CDR1 and CDR2: MNHEY, SVGAGI. V was pared by 0 bases and J by 4 bases, with 18 bases between. This CDR3 is 17 amino acids long. The CDR3: CASSYSIPGSGGYGYTF. As DNA, the CDR3 is TGTGCCAGCAGTTACTCGATTCCTGGCAGCGGGGGCTATGGCTACACCTTC.

The chain is built from TRBV7-6 and TRBJ2-1; D possibly corresponds to TRBD2 (6 bases). The germline gives CDR1 SGHVS, CDR2 FNYEAQ. The CDR3 is made up of 15 amino acids. Trimming took 1 base from V and 8 from J, leaving 15 bases between them. Here the CDR3 DNA reads TGTGCCAGCAGCTTAGTGGGGAGGAAATGGGATGAGCAGTTCTTC. Amino acid sequence: CASSLVGRKWDEQFF.

Many counts were recorded for this clonotype. This chain connects TRBV7-8 to TRBJ2-3, with D possibly being TRBD1 (6 bases). The CDR3 extends over 14 amino acids. CDR1 and CDR2 (germline): SGHVS, FQNEAQ. Between the trimmed V and J ends, which lost 5 bases and 4 bases, there was a span of 13 bases. CDR3 sequence reads: CASSADRVPDTQYF. Here the CDR3 DNA reads TGTGCCAGCAGCGCGGACAGAGTCCCAGATACGCAGTATTTT.

This clonotype came up many times. The chain is built from TRBV7-2 and TRBJ2-2; no definite D call. Per the germline V gene, CDR1 is SGHTA and CDR2 is FQGNSA. V lost 1 base to trimming and J lost 3 bases, with 18 bases between them. The CDR3 totals 18 residues. The CDR3 loop is CASSLVGASAGYTGELFF. CDR3 nucleotides: TGTGCCAGCAGCTTAGTTGGAGCCTCAGCTGGGTACACCGGGGAGCTGTTTTTT.

The table lists this clonotype with a few counts. The chain combines TRBV6-1 with TRBJ2-3; D not resolved. V lost 3 bases, J lost 6 bases, and 16 bases lay in between. The CDR3 is made up of 15 amino acids. Germline V CDR1 and CDR2: MNHNS, SASEGT. The CDR3 region is CASSEEPDYVDTQYF. The CDR3 DNA reads as TGTGCCAGCAGTGAGGAACCAGATTACGTGGATACGCAGTATTTT.

This clonotype was observed a few times. This rearrangement joins TRBV2 to TRBJ2-4; the match to TRBD2 covers 8 bases. After removal of 10 bases from V and 2 bases from J, the junction contained 13 bases not matched to a gene. Germline V gene lookup returns CDR1 SNHLY and CDR2 FYNNEI. This CDR3 comprises 16 residues. The CDR3 coding sequence is TGTGCCACCTATCTGGTCGGGGGGGCGACCAAAAACATTCAGTACTTC. Translating it yields CATYLVGGATKNIQYF.

This clonotype was seen ten or more times. The chain uses TRBV7-6 and TRBJ1-1; the match to TRBD1 covers 8 bases. Germline loops: CDR1 SGHVS, CDR2 FNYEAQ. The CDR3 sequence is 13 residues long. Unmatched junction bases numbered 6, after V lost 8 bases and J lost 4 bases. The CDR3 is CASAGQGGTEAFF. The CDR3 coding sequence is TGTGCCAGCGCCGGACAGGGTGGCACTGAAGCTTTCTTT.

The table lists this clonotype with many counts. This chain uses TRBV11-3 with TRBJ2-1, with TRBD2 matching over 9 bases. The CDR3 loop spans 16 amino acids. CDR1 and CDR2 from the germline V gene are SGHNT and YENEEA. V trimming: 5 bases; J trimming: 4 bases; junction bases outside the gene matches: 9. DNA for the CDR3: TGTGCCAGCAGCCCCCGACTAGCGGTGAAGTACAATGAGCAGTTCTTC. Its translation: CASSPRLAVKYNEQFF.

This clonotype was observed a handful of times. This chain uses TRBV28 with TRBJ2-7; 9 positions match TRBD2. Germline CDR1 and CDR2: MDHEN and SYDVKM. J lost 4 bases, V lost 5 bases, and 12 bases had no gene match. The CDR3 is 16 amino acids. The CDR3 is CASSHWGGGGMYEQYV. The CDR3 DNA reads TGTGCCAGCAGTCATTGGGGCGGGGGGGGGATGTACGAGCAGTACGTC.

J is TRBJ2-7 and V is TRBV6-5, with D maybe TRBD1 (5 bases). This CDR3 contains 15 residues. CDR1 and CDR2 (germline): MNHEY, SVGAGI. Trimming left V 10 bases short and J 0 bases short, with 19 bases between. CDR3 DNA sequence: TGTGCCATCAATTGGGGCGAAGAAAGCTCCTACGAGCAGTACTTC. It specifies CAINWGEESSYEQYF.

This clonotype appeared many times. The V call is TRBV4-1, the J call TRBJ1-1, with TRBD1 matching 7 bases. The CDR3 is made up of 13 amino acids. The V gene's germline CDR1 is MGHRA and CDR2 YSYEKL. The J segment lost 7 bases and the V segment lost 5 bases, leaving 7 bases of the junction unmatched. CDR3 amino acids: CASSEDRSFEAFF. CDR3 coding DNA: TGCGCCAGCAGCGAGGACAGGTCGTTTGAAGCTTTCTTT.

This clonotype has just a few counts. The chain is built from TRBV11-2 and TRBJ1-1; maybe TRBD1 (6 bases). The CDR3 sequence is 15 residues long. Germline lookup yields CDR1 SGHAT and CDR2 FQNNGV. V was clipped by 2 bases and J by 6 bases, with 16 bases between them. In DNA form, the CDR3 reads TGTGCCAGCAGCTTAAATCCAGGGGCCTTACCTGAAGCTTTCTTT. It encodes CASSLNPGALPEAFF.

The chain combines TRBV28 with TRBJ2-7; 9 bases are shared with TRBD2. V lost 5 bases, J lost 3 bases, and 8 bases stayed unmatched. The CDR3 sequence is 15 residues long. In germline, CDR1 is MDHEN, CDR2 SYDVKM. CDR3 loop: CASSPISGGLYEQYF. The CDR3 DNA follows: TGTGCCAGCAGTCCCATTAGCGGGGGCCTCTACGAGCAGTACTTC.

This sequence joins TRBV6-4 and TRBJ2-7; possible D gene TRBD1, 5 bases. Germline loops: CDR1 MRHNA, CDR2 SNTAGT. The CDR3 contains 12 residues. V lost 11 bases and J 2 bases, leaving 13 bases between the germline ends. CDR3 region: CAAQRGTYEQYV. The CDR3 DNA reads TGTGCCGCTCAAAGGGGCACCTACGAGCAGTACGTC.

V gene TRBV15 combines with J gene TRBJ1-1; TRBD1 is a possible D gene (6 bases). Trimming pared 1 base from V and 7 bases from J, leaving 10 bases between. Looked up from germline, CDR1 is LNHNV and CDR2 is YYDKDF (reference sequence). This CDR3 spans 13 amino acids. CDR3 nucleotides: TGTGCCACCAGCAGAGGAGGGGACAATGAAGCTTTCTTT. Amino acids: CATSRGGDNEAFF.

This clonotype occurred a few times. The chain combines TRBV7-8 with TRBJ2-7; 9 bases align to TRBD2. This CDR3 region has 16 residues. The junction had 12 bases not matched to a gene; V was cut back by 3 bases and J by 6 bases. Germline values: CDR1 SGHVS, CDR2 FQNEAQ. CDR3 in amino acids: CASSLRRGAGGGEQYV. CDR3 in DNA: TGTGCCAGCAGCTTGAGACGAGGGGCGGGGGGGGGCGAGCAGTACGTC.